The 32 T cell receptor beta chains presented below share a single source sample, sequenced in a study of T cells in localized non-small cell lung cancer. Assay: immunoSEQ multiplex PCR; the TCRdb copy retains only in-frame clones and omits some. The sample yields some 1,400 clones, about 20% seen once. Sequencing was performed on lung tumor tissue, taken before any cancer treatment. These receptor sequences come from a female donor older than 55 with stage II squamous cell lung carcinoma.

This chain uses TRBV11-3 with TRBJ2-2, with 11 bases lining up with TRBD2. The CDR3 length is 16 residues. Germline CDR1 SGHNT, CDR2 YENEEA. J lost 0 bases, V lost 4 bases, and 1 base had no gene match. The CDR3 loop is CASSSTSGANTGELFF. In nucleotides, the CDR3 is TGTGCCAGCAGCTCGACTAGCGGGGCGAACACCGGGGAGCTGTTTTTT.

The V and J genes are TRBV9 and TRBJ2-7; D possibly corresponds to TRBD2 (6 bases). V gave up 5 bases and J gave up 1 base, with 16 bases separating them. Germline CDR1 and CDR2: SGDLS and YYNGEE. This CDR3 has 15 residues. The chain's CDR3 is CASSGPSVLSYEQYV. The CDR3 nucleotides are TGTGCCAGCAGTGGACCTAGCGTTCTATCCTACGAGCAGTACGTC.

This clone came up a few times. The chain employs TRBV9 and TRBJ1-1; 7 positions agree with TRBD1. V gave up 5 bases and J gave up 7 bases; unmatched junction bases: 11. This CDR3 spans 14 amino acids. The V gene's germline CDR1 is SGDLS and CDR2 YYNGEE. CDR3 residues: CASRAPQGYGEAFF. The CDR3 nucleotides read TGTGCCAGCAGGGCCCCACAGGGGTATGGTGAAGCTTTCTTT.

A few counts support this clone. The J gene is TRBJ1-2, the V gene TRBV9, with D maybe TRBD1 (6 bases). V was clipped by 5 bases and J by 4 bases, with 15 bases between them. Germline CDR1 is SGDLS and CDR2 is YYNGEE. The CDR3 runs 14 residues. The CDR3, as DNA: TGTGCCAGCAGTGATCAGGGGATCGCCTATGGCTACACCTTC. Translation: CASSDQGIAYGYTF.

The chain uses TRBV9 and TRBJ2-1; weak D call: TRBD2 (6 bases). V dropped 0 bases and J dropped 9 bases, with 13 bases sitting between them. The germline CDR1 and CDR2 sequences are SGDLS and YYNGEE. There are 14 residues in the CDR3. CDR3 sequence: CASSVAGSRGEQFF. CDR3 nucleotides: TGTGCCAGCAGCGTAGCGGGATCGCGGGGTGAGCAGTTCTTC.

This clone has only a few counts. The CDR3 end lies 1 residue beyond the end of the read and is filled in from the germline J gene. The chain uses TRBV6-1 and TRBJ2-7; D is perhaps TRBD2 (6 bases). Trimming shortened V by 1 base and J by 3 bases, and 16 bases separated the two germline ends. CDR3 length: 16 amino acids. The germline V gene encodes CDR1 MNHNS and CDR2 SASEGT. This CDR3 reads CASSEDVAGGIYEQYF. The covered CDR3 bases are TGTGCCAGCAGTGAAGACGTAGCCGGGGGAATCTACGAGCAGTAC.

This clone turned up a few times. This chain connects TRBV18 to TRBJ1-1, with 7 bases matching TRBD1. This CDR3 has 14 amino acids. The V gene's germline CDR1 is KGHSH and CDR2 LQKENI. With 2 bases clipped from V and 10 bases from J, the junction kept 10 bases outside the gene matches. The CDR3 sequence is CASSPISPGGGAFF. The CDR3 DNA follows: TGTGCCAGCTCACCAATTAGTCCAGGGGGGGGAGCTTTCTTT. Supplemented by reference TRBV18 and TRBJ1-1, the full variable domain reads NAGVMQNPRHLVRRRGQEARLRCSPMKGHSHVYWYRQLPEEGLKFMVYLQKENIIDESGMPKERFSAEFPKEGPSILRIQQVVRGDSAAYFCASSPISPGGGAFFGQGTRLTVV.

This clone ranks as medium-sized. The CDR3 DNA is TGTGCCAGCAGCCCACTATCCCGGAATAGCAATCAGCCCCAGCATTTT. It encodes CASSPLSRNSNQPQHF. The chain couples TRBV11-3 to TRBJ1-5; D remains ambiguous. This CDR3 has 16 residues. V was pared by 5 bases and J by 0 bases, with 14 bases between. CDR1 SGHNT and CDR2 YENEEA come from the germline V gene.

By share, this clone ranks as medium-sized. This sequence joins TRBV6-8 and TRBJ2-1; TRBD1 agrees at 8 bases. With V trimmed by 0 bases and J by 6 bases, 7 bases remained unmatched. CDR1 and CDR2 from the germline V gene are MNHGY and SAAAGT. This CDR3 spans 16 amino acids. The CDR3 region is CASSYSSGRGPNEQFF. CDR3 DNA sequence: TGTGCCAGCAGTTACTCGAGTGGCAGGGGGCCCAATGAGCAGTTCTTC.

The CDR3 bases are TGTGCCAGCAGCCTCCTAGAGGAAAGGGGTGAGCAGTTCTTC. The encoded protein is CASSLLEERGEQFF. This chain uses TRBV9 with TRBJ2-1, with a possible D match to TRBD1 (5 bases). The germline V gene has CDR1 SGDLS and CDR2 YYNGEE. The CDR3 is 14 residues long. Trimming took 4 bases from V and 9 from J, leaving 17 bases between them.

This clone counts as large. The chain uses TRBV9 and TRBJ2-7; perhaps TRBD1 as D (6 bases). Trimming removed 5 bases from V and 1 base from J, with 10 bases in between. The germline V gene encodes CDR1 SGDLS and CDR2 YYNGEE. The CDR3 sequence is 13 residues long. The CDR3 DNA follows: TGTGCCAGCAGTTCAGGGGCATCCTACGAGCAGTACTTC. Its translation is CASSSGASYEQYF.

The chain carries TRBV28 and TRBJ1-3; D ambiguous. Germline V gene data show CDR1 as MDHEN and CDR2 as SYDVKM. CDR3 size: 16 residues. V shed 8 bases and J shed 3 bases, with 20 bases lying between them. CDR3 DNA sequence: TGTGCCAGCGGGAGGGTATGGGAGCTTGATGGAAACACCATATATTTT. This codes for CASGRVWELDGNTIYF.

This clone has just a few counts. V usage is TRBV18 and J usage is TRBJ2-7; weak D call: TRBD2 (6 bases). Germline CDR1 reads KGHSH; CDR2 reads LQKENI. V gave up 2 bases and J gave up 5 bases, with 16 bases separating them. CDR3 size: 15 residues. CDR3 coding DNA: TGTGCCAGCTCACCAGAGGCGGGATCGGCCCACGAGCAGTACTTC. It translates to CASSPEAGSAHEQYF.

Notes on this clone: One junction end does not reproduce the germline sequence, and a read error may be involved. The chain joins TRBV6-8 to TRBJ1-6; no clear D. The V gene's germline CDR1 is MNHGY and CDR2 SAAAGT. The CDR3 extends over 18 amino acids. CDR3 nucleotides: TGTGCCATCAGTGCGGGCAGCAGCCGCCTTTCCTATAATTCACCCCTCCACTTT. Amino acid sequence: CAISAGSSRLSYNSPLHF.

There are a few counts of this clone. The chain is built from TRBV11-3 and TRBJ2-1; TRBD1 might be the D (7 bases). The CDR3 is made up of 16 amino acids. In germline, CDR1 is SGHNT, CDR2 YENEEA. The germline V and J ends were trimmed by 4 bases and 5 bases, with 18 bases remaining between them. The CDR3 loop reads CASSSRGGTAHNEQFF. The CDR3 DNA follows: TGTGCCAGCAGCTCGCGAGGGGGGACAGCACACAATGAGCAGTTCTTC.

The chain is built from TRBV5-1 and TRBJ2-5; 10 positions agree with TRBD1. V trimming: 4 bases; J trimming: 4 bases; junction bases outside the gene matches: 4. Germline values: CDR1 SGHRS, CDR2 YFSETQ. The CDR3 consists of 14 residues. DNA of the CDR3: TGCGCCAGCAGCCAAGACAGGGGGCGAGAGACCCAGTACTTC. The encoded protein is CASSQDRGRETQYF.

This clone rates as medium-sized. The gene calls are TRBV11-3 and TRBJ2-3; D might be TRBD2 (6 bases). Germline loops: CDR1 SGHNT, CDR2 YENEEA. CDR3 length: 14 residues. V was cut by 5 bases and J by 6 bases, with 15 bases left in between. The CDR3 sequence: CASSTLASGDTQYF. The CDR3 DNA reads TGTGCCAGCAGCACCCTAGCGTCGGGGGATACGCAGTATTTT.

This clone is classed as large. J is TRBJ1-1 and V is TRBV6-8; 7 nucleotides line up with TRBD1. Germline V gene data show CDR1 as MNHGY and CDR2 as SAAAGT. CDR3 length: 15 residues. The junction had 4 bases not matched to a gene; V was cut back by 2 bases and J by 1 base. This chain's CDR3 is CASSYVGQPNTEAFF. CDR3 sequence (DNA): TGTGCCAGCAGTTACGTGGGACAGCCGAACACTGAAGCTTTCTTT.

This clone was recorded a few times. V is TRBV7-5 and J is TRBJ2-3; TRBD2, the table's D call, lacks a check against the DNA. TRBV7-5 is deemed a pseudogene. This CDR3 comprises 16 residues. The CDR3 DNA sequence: TGTGCCAGCAGCCATGGACTAGCCGGAAACACAGATACGCAGTATTTT. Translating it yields CASSHGLAGNTDTQYF.

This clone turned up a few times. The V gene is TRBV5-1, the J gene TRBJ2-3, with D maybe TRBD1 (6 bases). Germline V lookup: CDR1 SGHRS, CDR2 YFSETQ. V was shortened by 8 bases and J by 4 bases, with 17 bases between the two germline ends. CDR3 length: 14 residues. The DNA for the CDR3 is TGCGCCAGTAGTCGGGACACAGAAGCAGATACGCAGTATTTT. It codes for CASSRDTEADTQYF.

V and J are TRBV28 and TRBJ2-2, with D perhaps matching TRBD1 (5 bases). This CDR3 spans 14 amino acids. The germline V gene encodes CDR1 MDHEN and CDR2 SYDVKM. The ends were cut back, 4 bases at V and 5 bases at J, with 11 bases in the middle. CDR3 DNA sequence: TGTGCCAGCAGTTCCGCAGGGATAACCGGGGAGCTGTTTTTT. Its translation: CASSSAGITGELFF. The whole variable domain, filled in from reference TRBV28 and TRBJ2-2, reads DVKVTQSSRYLVKRTGEKVFLECVQDMDHENMFWYRQDPGLGLRLIYFSYDVKMKEKGDIPEGYSVSREKKERFSLILESASTNQTSMYLCASSSAGITGELFFGEGSRLTVL.

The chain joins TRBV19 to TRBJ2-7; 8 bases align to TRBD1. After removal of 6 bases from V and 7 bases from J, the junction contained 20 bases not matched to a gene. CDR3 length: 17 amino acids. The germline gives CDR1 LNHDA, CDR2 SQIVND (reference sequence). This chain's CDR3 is CASSKPAGTGTLREQYF. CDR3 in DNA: TGTGCCAGTAGCAAACCGGCCGGGACAGGTACCTTGAGGGAGCAGTACTTC.

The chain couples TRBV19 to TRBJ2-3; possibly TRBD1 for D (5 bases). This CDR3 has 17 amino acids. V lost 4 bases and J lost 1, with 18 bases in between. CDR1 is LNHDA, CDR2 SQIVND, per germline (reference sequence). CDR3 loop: CASSRRQNLLGTDTQYF. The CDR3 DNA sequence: TGTGCCAGTAGTAGGAGACAGAACTTACTCGGCACAGATACGCAGTATTTT.

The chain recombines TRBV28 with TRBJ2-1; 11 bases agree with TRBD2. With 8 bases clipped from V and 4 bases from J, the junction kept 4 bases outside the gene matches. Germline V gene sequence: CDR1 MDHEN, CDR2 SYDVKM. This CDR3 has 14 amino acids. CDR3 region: CASGGLADYNEQFF. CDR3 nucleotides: TGTGCCAGCGGGGGACTAGCGGATTACAATGAGCAGTTCTTC.

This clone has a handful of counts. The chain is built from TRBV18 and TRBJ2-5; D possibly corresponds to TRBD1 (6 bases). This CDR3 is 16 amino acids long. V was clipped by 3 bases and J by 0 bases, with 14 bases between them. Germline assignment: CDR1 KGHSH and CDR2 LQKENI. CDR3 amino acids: CASSPWAEGDQETQYF. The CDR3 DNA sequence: TGTGCCAGCTCACCCTGGGCAGAGGGGGACCAAGAGACCCAGTACTTC.

CDR3 nucleotide sequence: TGCAGCGTTGAAGGCTGGGACCCGTATCTCAATGAGCAGTTCTTC. This translates into CSVEGWDPYLNEQFF. The rearrangement links TRBV29-1 to TRBJ2-1; D possibly uses TRBD1 or TRBD2 (5 bases each). Germline V lookup: CDR1 SQVTM, CDR2 ANQGSEA. Trimming shortened V by 1 base and J by 6 bases, and 16 bases separated the two germline ends. The CDR3 is made up of 15 amino acids.

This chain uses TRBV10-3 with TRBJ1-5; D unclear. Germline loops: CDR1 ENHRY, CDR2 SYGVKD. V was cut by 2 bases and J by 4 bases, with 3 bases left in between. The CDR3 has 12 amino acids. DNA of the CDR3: TGTGCCATCAGTGAGGGGAATCAGCCCCAGCATTTT. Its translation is CAISEGNQPQHF.

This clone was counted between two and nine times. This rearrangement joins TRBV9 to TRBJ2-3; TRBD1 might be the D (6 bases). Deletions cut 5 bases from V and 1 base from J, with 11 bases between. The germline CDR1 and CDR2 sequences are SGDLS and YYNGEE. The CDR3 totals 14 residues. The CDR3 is CASSGAGGTDTQYF. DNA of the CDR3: TGTGCCAGCAGTGGGGCAGGGGGCACAGATACGCAGTATTTT.

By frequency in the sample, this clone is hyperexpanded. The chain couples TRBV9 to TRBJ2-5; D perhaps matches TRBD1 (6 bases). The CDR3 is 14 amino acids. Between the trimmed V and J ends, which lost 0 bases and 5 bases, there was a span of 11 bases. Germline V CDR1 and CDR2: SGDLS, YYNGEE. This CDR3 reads CASSVGGGLETQYF. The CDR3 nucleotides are TGTGCCAGCAGCGTAGGTGGGGGCCTTGAGACCCAGTACTTC.

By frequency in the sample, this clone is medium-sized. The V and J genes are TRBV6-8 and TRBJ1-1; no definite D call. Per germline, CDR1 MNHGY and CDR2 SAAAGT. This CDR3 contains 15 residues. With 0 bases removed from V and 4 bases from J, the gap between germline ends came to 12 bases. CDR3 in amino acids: CASSYSMLVGTEAFF. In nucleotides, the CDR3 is TGTGCCAGCAGTTACTCGATGCTGGTTGGCACTGAAGCTTTCTTT.

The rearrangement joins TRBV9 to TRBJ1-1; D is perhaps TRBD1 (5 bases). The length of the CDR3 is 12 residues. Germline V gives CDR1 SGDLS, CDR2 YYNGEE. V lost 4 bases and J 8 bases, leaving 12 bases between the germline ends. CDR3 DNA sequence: TGTGCCAGCAGCCCCGGGACGGGGGAAGCTTTCTTT. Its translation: CASSPGTGEAFF.

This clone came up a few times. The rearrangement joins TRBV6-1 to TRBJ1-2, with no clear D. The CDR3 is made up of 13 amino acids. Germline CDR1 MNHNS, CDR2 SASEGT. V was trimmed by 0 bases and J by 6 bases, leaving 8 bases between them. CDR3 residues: CASSEAGWDGYTF. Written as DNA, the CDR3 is TGTGCCAGCAGTGAAGCAGGTTGGGATGGCTACACCTTC.